The 29 T cell receptor beta chains in this list originate from one sample, sequenced in a study of blood T cell repertoires in COVID-19. Data came from immunoSEQ multiplex PCR; TCRdb stores just in-frame clones and leaves some out. The sample lists more than 85,000 clones, 75% to 95% occurring once. Sequenced material: peripheral blood. These receptors came from a man aged 18 to 35 with acute or convalescent COVID-19.

The chain has TRBV27 and TRBJ1-2, with TRBD1 matching over 8 bases. Germline CDR1 is MNHEY and CDR2 is SMNVEV (reference sequence). V gave up 7 bases and J gave up 3 bases; unmatched junction bases: 10. This CDR3 is 15 amino acids long. The CDR3 nucleotides read TGTGCCAGCACCGCTTTGGGACAGGAATACTATGGCTACACCTTC. Amino acids: CASTALGQEYYGYTF.

The V call is TRBV18, the J call TRBJ2-2; 9 bases match TRBD2. The CDR3 consists of 15 residues. V trimming: 4 bases; J trimming: 10 bases; junction bases outside the gene matches: 10. Germline loops: CDR1 KGHSH, CDR2 LQKENI. CDR3 DNA sequence: TGTGCCAGCTCACTGAGGGCTAGCGGGGACTCGGAGCTGTTTTTT. This encodes CASSLRASGDSELFF.

The V and J genes are TRBV19 and TRBJ2-5; 14 bases fit TRBD2. There are 15 residues in the CDR3. Trimming at V came to 5 bases and at J to 5 bases, leaving 4 bases not matched to a gene. Germline CDR1 and CDR2: LNHDA and SQIVND (reference sequence). The DNA of the CDR3 is TGTGCCAGTAGTCTGACTAGCGGGAGGGATGAGACCCAGTACTTC. Translated: CASSLTSGRDETQYF.

The chain's CDR3 is CASSLEGVPIPGTSLDTQYF. DNA of the CDR3: TGTGCCAGCAGCTTAGAAGGGGTCCCTATCCCCGGGACTAGTCTTGATACGCAGTATTTT. This sequence joins TRBV11-3 and TRBJ2-3; the match to TRBD2 covers 8 bases. CDR1 SGHNT and CDR2 YENEEA come from the germline V gene. The CDR3 is 20 residues long. V lost 0 bases and J lost 6; bases outside the gene matches: 20.

CDR3: CASSPGQVYGYTF. Here the CDR3 DNA reads TGTGCCAGCAGCCCGGGACAGGTCTATGGCTACACCTTC. This chain connects TRBV7-9 to TRBJ1-2; 8 bases match TRBD1. Germline values: CDR1 SEHNR, CDR2 FQNEAQ (reference sequence). Unmatched junction bases numbered 3, after V lost 5 bases and J lost 4 bases. There are 13 residues in the CDR3.

The rearrangement uses TRBV7-9 and TRBJ2-7; 7 bases align to TRBD1. CDR3 length: 15 amino acids. The V gene's germline CDR1 is SEHNR and CDR2 FQNEAQ (reference sequence). After removal of 5 bases from V and 3 bases from J, the junction contained 10 bases not matched to a gene. This CDR3 is CASSASGQSLYEQYF. The CDR3, as DNA: TGTGCCAGCAGCGCTTCGGGACAGTCCCTCTACGAGCAGTACTTC.

This clone was seen a single time. The genes are TRBV19 and TRBJ2-7, with TRBD1 as a possible D gene (6 bases). The V and J ends lost 6 bases and 5 bases respectively, with 11 bases between them. From germline, CDR1 is LNHDA and CDR2 SQIVND (reference sequence). This CDR3 region has 12 residues. The CDR3 is CASRQGRHEQYF. The CDR3, as DNA: TGTGCCAGTAGACAGGGACGGCACGAGCAGTACTTC.

V gene TRBV2 combines with J gene TRBJ1-2, with a possible D match to TRBD1 (5 bases). Germline-derived CDR1 and CDR2 are SNHLY and FYNNEI. The CDR3 has 14 residues. V dropped 8 bases and J dropped 6 bases, with 19 bases sitting between them. CDR3 sequence reads: CASPDGGAVDGYTF. The CDR3 bases are TGTGCCAGCCCGGACGGGGGAGCCGTGGATGGCTACACCTTC.

This clone was counted a single time. The gene calls are TRBV3-1 (or the pseudogene TRBV3-2) and TRBJ1-1, with 11 bases identical to TRBD1. Germline V gene lookup returns CDR1 LGHDT and CDR2 YNNKEL (reference sequence). The CDR3 length is 17 residues. V dropped 0 bases and J dropped 7; count of bases not matched to a gene: 10. In DNA, the CDR3 is TGTGCCAGCAGCCAAGAAAGGACAGGGGGCGCCGTTATTGAAGCTTTCTTT. Protein sequence: CASSQERTGGAVIEAFF.

This chain connects TRBV19 to TRBJ2-2; D not certain. CDR1 LNHDA and CDR2 SQIVND come from the germline V gene (reference sequence). This CDR3 region has 12 residues. The V gene lost 5 bases and the J gene lost 4 bases, with 5 bases spanning the gap. The CDR3 DNA follows: TGTGCCAGTAGTCATTTCACCGGGGAGCTGTTTTTT. Its translation: CASSHFTGELFF.

J is TRBJ2-1 and V is TRBV11-2; D is perhaps TRBD1 (6 bases). Germline CDR1 and CDR2: SGHAT and FQNNGV. This CDR3 is 16 amino acids long. V was trimmed by 5 bases and J by 2 bases, leaving 16 bases between them. CDR3 amino acids: CASSPTGSRTYNEQFF. In nucleotides, the CDR3 is TGTGCCAGCAGCCCCACAGGGAGTCGAACCTACAATGAGCAGTTCTTC. Supplemented by reference TRBV11-2 and TRBJ2-1, the full variable domain reads EAGVAQSPRYKIIEKRQSVAFWCNPISGHATLYWYQQILGQGPKLLIQFQNNGVVDDSQLPKDRFSAERLKGVDSTLKIQPAKLEDSAVYLCASSPTGSRTYNEQFFGPGTRLTVL.

The V call is TRBV7-9, the J call TRBJ2-7; 11 bases line up with TRBD2. The ends lost 2 bases at V and 5 bases at J; junction bases unmatched: 8. The CDR3 runs 16 residues. In germline, CDR1 is SEHNR, CDR2 FQNEAQ (reference sequence). CDR3 nucleotides: TGTGCCAGCAGCTTAACTAGCGGGGGTAATATGAACGAGCAGTACTTC. It is translated as CASSLTSGGNMNEQYF.

The rearrangement uses TRBV7-9 and TRBJ2-6; D is possibly TRBD1 (6 bases). Looked up from germline, CDR1 is SEHNR and CDR2 is FQNEAQ (reference sequence). Between the trimmed V and J ends, which lost 4 bases and 1 base, there was a span of 14 bases. The CDR3 has 17 residues. CDR3 nucleotides: TGTGCCAGCAGCTGGACAGAACATTTATCTGGGGCCAACGTCCTGACTTTC. It translates to CASSWTEHLSGANVLTF.

This sequence joins TRBV5-1 and TRBJ1-1; possible D gene TRBD1, 5 bases. V shed 4 bases and J shed 1 base, with 8 bases lying between them. The CDR3 extends over 13 amino acids. Germline lookup yields CDR1 SGHRS and CDR2 YFSETQ. CDR3 coding DNA: TGCGCCAGCAGCACTACAGGGAACACTGAAGCTTTCTTT. Translated, it gives CASSTTGNTEAFF.

This chain links TRBV4-1 with TRBJ2-5, with 7 bases aligning to TRBD1. V dropped 4 bases and J dropped 1; count of bases not matched to a gene: 6. There are 15 residues in the CDR3. Germline V gene data show CDR1 as MGHRA and CDR2 as YSYEKL. The CDR3 coding sequence is TGCGCCAGCAGCCTACAGGGGACGTCCCAAGAGACCCAGTACTTC. Encoded protein: CASSLQGTSQETQYF.

J is TRBJ1-4 and V is TRBV29-1; 7 nucleotides align to TRBD1. The CDR3 runs 14 residues. Germline lookup yields CDR1 SQVTM and CDR2 ANQGSEA. Trimming at V came to 6 bases and at J to 3 bases, leaving 7 bases not matched to a gene. The CDR3 loop reads CSVGAGTANEKLFF. In DNA form, the CDR3 reads TGCAGCGTGGGAGCTGGGACAGCTAATGAAAAACTGTTTTTT.

This clone was seen just once. The chain carries TRBV2 and TRBJ1-2; D is perhaps TRBD1 (5 bases). Trimming stripped 6 bases from V and 4 bases from J, with 12 bases between. Germline V gene data show CDR1 as SNHLY and CDR2 as FYNNEI. This CDR3 spans 13 amino acids. This chain's CDR3 is CASRRDGGYGYTF. CDR3 in DNA: TGTGCCAGCAGGCGGGACGGAGGCTATGGCTACACCTTC. The full variable domain, in which reference TRBV2 and TRBJ1-2 provide the parts outside the CDR3, is EPEVTQTPSHQVTQMGQEVILRCVPISNHLYFYWYRQILGQKVEFLVSFYNNEISEKSEIFDDQFSVERPDGSNFTLKIRSTKLEDSAMYFCASRRDGGYGYTFGSGTRLTVV.

This sequence joins TRBV11-2 and TRBJ1-3; D is undetermined. The CDR3 is made up of 14 amino acids. Germline loops: CDR1 SGHAT, CDR2 FQNNGV. V shed 9 bases and J shed 0 bases, with 12 bases lying between them. Here the CDR3 reads CASRQPGSGNTIYF. The CDR3 region has the DNA TGTGCCAGTCGACAACCAGGCTCTGGAAACACCATATATTTT.

The chain couples TRBV19 to TRBJ1-3; perhaps TRBD1 as D (5 bases). The CDR3 contains 16 residues. The V gene lost 2 bases and the J gene lost 3 bases, with 14 bases spanning the gap. Germline-derived CDR1 and CDR2 are LNHDA and SQIVND (reference sequence). The CDR3 region is CASSIMETDLGNTIYF. CDR3 sequence (DNA): TGTGCCAGTAGTATAATGGAGACAGACCTTGGAAACACCATATATTTT.

The gene calls are TRBV6-5 and TRBJ2-5; 9 nucleotides line up with TRBD1. The CDR3 is made up of 14 amino acids. CDR1 and CDR2 (germline): MNHEY, SVGAGI. The V gene end was trimmed by 1 base and the J gene end by 5 bases; junction bases not matched to a gene: 2. CDR3 loop: CASSYFGTGETQYF. CDR3 sequence (DNA): TGTGCCAGCAGTTACTTCGGGACAGGGGAGACCCAGTACTTC.

V usage is TRBV29-1 and J usage is TRBJ1-2; 9 nucleotides agree with TRBD1. In germline, CDR1 is SQVTM, CDR2 ANQGSEA. Losses at the gene ends were 3 bases for V and 4 bases for J; bases not matched to a gene: 3. CDR3 length equals 13 residues. The CDR3 here is CSVDVTGGYGYTF. DNA for the CDR3: TGCAGCGTTGATGTGACAGGGGGCTATGGCTACACCTTC.

The J gene is TRBJ2-7, the V gene TRBV9; 7 bases fit TRBD1. The trim removed 4 bases at V and 3 bases at J, leaving 10 bases unmatched. The CDR3 spans 15 residues. Germline V gene lookup returns CDR1 SGDLS and CDR2 YYNGEE. The CDR3 DNA sequence: TGTGCCAGCAGCCTCGGGGCAGGGGGAAACTACGAGCAGTACTTC. This encodes CASSLGAGGNYEQYF.

The genes are TRBV5-1 and TRBJ1-1; 7 nucleotides agree with TRBD1. Germline CDR1 reads SGHRS; CDR2 reads YFSETQ. The CDR3 runs 20 residues. V lost 0 bases and J lost 0; bases outside the gene matches: 17. DNA for the CDR3: TGCGCCAGCAGCTTGGGGGGCATTTGGACAGGAGACTACATGAACACTGAAGCTTTCTTT. It yields the protein CASSLGGIWTGDYMNTEAFF.

CDR3 sequence reads: CASRKGTAEGRYGYTF. For the CDR3, the DNA is TGTGCCAGTAGAAAAGGGACAGCGGAAGGAAGGTATGGCTACACCTTC. The V gene is TRBV19, the J gene TRBJ1-2; 7 nucleotides match TRBD1. This CDR3 has 16 amino acids. V dropped 6 bases and J dropped 5; count of bases not matched to a gene: 15. Germline assignment: CDR1 LNHDA and CDR2 SQIVND (reference sequence). The whole variable domain, filled in from reference TRBV19 and TRBJ1-2, reads DGGITQSPKYLFRKEGQNVTLSCEQNLNHDAMYWYRQDPGQGLRLIYYSQIVNDFQKGDIAEGYSVSREKKESFPLTVTSAQKNPTAFYLCASRKGTAEGRYGYTFGSGTRLTVV.

This sequence joins TRBV5-6 and TRBJ2-6, with 8 nucleotides matching TRBD1. The CDR3 consists of 17 residues. Germline values: CDR1 SGHDT, CDR2 YYEEEE. The junction had 6 bases not matched to a gene; V was cut back by 1 base and J by 3 bases. The chain's CDR3 is CASSLRQGADGANVLTF. The CDR3 nucleotides are TGTGCCAGCAGCTTGCGGCAGGGGGCGGATGGGGCCAACGTCCTGACTTTC.

The chain is built from TRBV4-1 and TRBJ2-7, with D unresolved. The V gene's germline CDR1 is MGHRA and CDR2 YSYEKL. This CDR3 region has 13 residues. The V end was cut by 0 bases, the J end by 7 bases, with 10 bases between. This chain's CDR3 is CASSQESAEEQYF. The CDR3 coding sequence is TGCGCCAGCAGCCAAGAATCTGCTGAGGAGCAGTACTTC.

The chain has TRBV25-1 and TRBJ1-2; no reliable D call. The CDR3 is made up of 14 amino acids. The V gene's germline CDR1 is MGHDK and CDR2 SYGVNS. V lost 1 base to trimming and J lost 5 bases, with 11 bases between them. The CDR3 sequence is CASSEFGERYGYTF. The CDR3 nucleotides are TGTGCCAGCAGTGAATTCGGTGAGAGGTATGGCTACACCTTC.

The chain uses TRBV4-1 and TRBJ2-2, with a weak D call TRBD2 (7 bases). In germline, CDR1 is MGHRA, CDR2 YSYEKL. The ends were cut back, 2 bases at V and 3 bases at J, with 16 bases in the middle. The CDR3 is made up of 17 amino acids. CDR3 amino acids: CASSQTKGGAHTGELFF. Written as DNA, the CDR3 is TGCGCCAGCAGCCAAACCAAAGGGGGGGCGCACACCGGGGAGCTGTTTTTT.

This chain links TRBV7-8 with TRBJ2-2, with 7 bases identical to TRBD1. The V and J ends lost 0 bases and 3 bases, in that order; junction bases with no gene match: 10. This CDR3 is 18 amino acids long. CDR1 and CDR2 from the germline V gene are SGHVS and FQNEAQ. CDR3 sequence reads: CASSLAHPRQGHTGELFF. CDR3 bases: TGTGCCAGCAGCTTAGCTCATCCGAGACAGGGCCACACCGGGGAGCTGTTTTTT.